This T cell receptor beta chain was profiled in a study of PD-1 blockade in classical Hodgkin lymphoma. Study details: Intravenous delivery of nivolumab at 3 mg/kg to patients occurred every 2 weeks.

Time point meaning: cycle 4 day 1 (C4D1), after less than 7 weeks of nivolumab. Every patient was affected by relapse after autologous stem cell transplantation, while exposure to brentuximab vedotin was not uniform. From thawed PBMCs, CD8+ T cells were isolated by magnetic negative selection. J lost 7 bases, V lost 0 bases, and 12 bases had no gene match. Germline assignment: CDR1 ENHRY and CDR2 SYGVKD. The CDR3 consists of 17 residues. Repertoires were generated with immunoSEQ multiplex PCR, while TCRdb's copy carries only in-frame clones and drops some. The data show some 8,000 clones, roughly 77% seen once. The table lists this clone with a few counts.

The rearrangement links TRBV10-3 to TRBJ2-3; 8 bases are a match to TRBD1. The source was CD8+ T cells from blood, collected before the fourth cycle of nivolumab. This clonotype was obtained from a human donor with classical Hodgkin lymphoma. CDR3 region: CAISESMWTGLYNTQYF. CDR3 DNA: TGTGCCATCAGTGAGTCGATGTGGACAGGGTTATACAATACGCAGTATTTT.